This entry concerns a single TCR beta chain. Its antigen is not known. The source of the sample is a study of OX40 agonist ivuxolimab in advanced cancers. Turning to the study itself: The patients received ivuxolimab by intravenous route every 2 weeks at 0.01 to 10 mg/kg. Three individuals attained partial responses, comprising one hepatocellular carcinoma case and two cutaneous melanoma cases. Study conclusions and caveats: With doses of 0.1-3.0 mg/kg, partial responders showed among the lowest clonal expansion.

The V and J ends lost 1 base and 4 bases respectively, with 7 bases between them. The CDR3 has 13 amino acids. The germline V gene has CDR1 PRHDT and CDR2 FYEKMQ (reference sequence). This table comes from immunoSEQ multiplex PCR, and its TCRdb copy is limited to in-frame clones, with some not included. The table lists 45,000 to 65,000 clones, more than 85% of them singletons. No patient had autoimmune disease or received systemic immunosuppression. This rearrangement joins TRBV13 to TRBJ1-2; D not certain. The clonotype comes from an adult with an advanced solid tumor such as melanoma, head and neck, liver or kidney cancer. Sequencing used CD4+ or CD8+ T cells sorted from blood, obtained in a trial of the OX40 agonist ivuxolimab. The CDR3 nucleotides read TGTGCCAGCAGCTTAGATAGGTTCTATGGCTACACCTTC. Encoded protein: CASSLDRFYGYTF.